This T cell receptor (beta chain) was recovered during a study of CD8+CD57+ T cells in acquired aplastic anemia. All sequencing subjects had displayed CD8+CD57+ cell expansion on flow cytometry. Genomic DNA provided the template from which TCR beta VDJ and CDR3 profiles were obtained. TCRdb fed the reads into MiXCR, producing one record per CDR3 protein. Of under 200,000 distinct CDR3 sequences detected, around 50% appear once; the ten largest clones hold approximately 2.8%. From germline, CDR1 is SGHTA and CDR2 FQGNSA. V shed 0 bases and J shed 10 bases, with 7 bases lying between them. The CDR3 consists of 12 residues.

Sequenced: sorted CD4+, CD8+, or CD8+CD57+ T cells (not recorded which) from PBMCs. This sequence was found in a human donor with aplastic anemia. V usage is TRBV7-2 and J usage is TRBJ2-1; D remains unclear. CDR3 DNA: TGTGCCAGCAGCTTAGCGCCTACCGAGCAGTTCTTC. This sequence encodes CASSLAPTEQFF.